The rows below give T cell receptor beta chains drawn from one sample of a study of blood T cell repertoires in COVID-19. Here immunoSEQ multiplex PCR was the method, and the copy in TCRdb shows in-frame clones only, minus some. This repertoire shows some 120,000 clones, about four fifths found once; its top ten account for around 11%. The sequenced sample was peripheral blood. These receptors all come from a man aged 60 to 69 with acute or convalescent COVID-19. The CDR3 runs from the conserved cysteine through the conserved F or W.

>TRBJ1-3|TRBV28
CASRPSSGRNTIYF
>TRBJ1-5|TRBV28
CAIGTRTGSRQPQHF
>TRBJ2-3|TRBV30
CAWSASASSTDTQYF
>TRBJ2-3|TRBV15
CATSRGGAERGTQYF
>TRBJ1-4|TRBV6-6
CATSQGRGRTNEKLFF
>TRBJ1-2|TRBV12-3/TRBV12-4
CASRAGFQRGYTF
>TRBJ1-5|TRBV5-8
CASSFGQQPQHF
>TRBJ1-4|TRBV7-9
CASSPDSLNEKLFF
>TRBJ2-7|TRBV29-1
CSVGTGRNEQYF
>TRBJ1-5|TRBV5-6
CASSLGGTENNQPQHF
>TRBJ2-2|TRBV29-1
CSVLTSGNVAGELFF
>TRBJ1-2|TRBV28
CASSLTPSNYGYTF
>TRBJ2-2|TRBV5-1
CASSLAGDTGELFF
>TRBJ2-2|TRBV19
CASSNRGTFTGELFF
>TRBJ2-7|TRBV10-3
CAISDSRDPGRDEQYF
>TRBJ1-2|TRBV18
CASSSGTGDGYTF
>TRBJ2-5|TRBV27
CASSHRAGGRETQYF
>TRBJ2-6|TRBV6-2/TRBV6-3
CASSSVYSGANVLTF
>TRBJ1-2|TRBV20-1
CSANGQGQYTF
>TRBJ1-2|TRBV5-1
CASSWTGGRGYTF
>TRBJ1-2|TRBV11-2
CASSAGVNYGYTF
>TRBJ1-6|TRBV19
CASSITGQNNSPLHF
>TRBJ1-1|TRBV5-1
CASSSTVRPMNTEAFF
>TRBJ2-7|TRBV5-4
CASSSWTSGLAYEQYF
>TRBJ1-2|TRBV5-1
CASSLGDSYGYTF
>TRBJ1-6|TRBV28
CASSLNGGRNSPLHF
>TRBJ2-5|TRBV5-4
CASSLGQVQETQYF
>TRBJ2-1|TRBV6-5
CASSSGTSQFF
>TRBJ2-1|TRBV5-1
CASSLGTATYSYNEQFF
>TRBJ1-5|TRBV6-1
CASSDYQGRDQPQHF
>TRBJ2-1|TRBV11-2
CASSSTAGRGEQFF
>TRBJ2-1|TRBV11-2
CASSLDQNEQFF
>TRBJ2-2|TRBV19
CASSIGQGAGGLFF
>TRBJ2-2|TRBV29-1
CSSRRDTGELFF
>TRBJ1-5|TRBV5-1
CASSLEGASNQPQHF
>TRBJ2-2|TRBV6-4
CASSKLAGGGGELFF
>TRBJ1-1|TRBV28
CASSLNAGRNTEAFF
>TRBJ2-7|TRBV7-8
CASSPRLAGGSYEQYF
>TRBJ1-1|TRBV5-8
CASLDGVLNTEAFF
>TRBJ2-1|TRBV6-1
CASSEGTSGSGSYNEQFF
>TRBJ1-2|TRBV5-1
CASSLERGSYGYTF
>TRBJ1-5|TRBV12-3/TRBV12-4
CASNTQGLQPQHF
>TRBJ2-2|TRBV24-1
CATSDWGWGQGTNTGELFF
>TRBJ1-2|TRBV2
CASSEWGQVANYGYTF
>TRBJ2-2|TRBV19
CASTRGREAGELFF
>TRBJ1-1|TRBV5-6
CASSLGGPNTEAFF
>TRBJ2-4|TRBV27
CASSFTWGQKNIQYF
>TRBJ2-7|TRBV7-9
CASSLGSSDYEQYF
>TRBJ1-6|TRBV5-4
CASSPGRSSYNSPLHF
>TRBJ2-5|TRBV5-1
CASSLWTNRPEAQYF
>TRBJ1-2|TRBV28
CAEGTGEYGYTF
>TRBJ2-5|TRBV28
CASSFGEGLQETQYF